This T cell receptor (beta chain) emerged from a study of blood T cells in healthy people across ages. This CDR3 comprises 19 residues. Germline CDR1 is MGHRA and CDR2 is YSYEKL. About this clonotype itself: What it binds is unknown.

Every donor provided roughly 10 milliliters of peripheral blood. Researchers isolated at least 7 million PBMCs per sample. Whole-study findings and limits: Diversity was higher, and naive CD4+ cells more numerous, in long-lived donors than in aged donors.

A second about 6 to 11 cycle PCR used barcoded and J-beta primers. Sequencing of every sample gave 3 million or more CDR3-containing paired-end reads. TCRdb passed the 5' RACE reads through MiXCR, listing each CDR3 protein once. The data show 600,000 to 800,000 distinct CDR3 sequences, approximately 52% seen once. The gene calls are TRBV4-1 and TRBJ2-7; 10 positions agree with TRBD2. The last part of the DNA fits TRBJ2-5 better; the J call may be wrong. The sequence was obtained from a woman older than 75 in good health. What was sequenced was blood. This chain's CDR3 is CASSQEIGTSVPKKETQYF. The CDR3 nucleotides read TGCGCCAGCAGCCAAGAAATCGGGACTAGCGTCCCGAAGAAAGAGACCCAGTACTTC.